The sequence of this TCR beta chain was determined in a study of metastatic and nonmetastatic thyroid tumors. With 3 bases removed from V and 2 bases from J, the gap between germline ends came to 8 bases. Germline V gene sequence: CDR1 DFQATT, CDR2 SNEGSKA (reference sequence). The CDR3 is made up of 13 amino acids. Original handling: In papillary thyroid cancer, a distant-metastasis classifier was built using CDR3 differences across clinicopathological groups. TCRdb reassembled clones from the PCR reads with MiXCR. The V and J calls reflect TCRdb's pipeline rather than the authors' work. Here the sample spans approximately 37,000 clones, about a fifth being singletons. Before thyroid surgery, none of the patients had received any treatment.

The gene calls are TRBV20-1 and TRBJ1-5, with D unclear. This TCR was sampled from a male donor with papillary thyroid cancer or a benign thyroid nodule (not recorded which). Some clones in this sample may be carry-over from other donors' samples. The sequenced material came from tumor tissue. CDR3 in amino acids: CSASGFGNQPQHF. CDR3 coding DNA: TGCAGTGCTAGCGGCTTTGGCAATCAGCCCCAGCATTTT.